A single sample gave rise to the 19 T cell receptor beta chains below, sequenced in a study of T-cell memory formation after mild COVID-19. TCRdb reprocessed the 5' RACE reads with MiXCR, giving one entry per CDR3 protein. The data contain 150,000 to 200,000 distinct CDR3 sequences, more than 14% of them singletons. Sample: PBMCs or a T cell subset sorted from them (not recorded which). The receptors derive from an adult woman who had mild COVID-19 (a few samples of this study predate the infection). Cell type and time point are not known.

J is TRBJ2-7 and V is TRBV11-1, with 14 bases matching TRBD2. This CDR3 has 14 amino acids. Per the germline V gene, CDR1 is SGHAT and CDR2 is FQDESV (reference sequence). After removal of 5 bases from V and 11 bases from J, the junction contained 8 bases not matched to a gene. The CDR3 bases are TGTGCCAGCAGCCAGGGACTAGCGGGAGATTGCGAGTACTTC. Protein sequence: CASSQGLAGDCEYF.

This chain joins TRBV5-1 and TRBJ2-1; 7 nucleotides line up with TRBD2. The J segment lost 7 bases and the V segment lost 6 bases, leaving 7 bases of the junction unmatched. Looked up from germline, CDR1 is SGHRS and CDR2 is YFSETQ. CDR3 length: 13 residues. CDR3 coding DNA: TGCGCCAGCAAGGCGGGAGCGGGGAATGAGCAGTTCTTC. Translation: CASKAGAGNEQFF.

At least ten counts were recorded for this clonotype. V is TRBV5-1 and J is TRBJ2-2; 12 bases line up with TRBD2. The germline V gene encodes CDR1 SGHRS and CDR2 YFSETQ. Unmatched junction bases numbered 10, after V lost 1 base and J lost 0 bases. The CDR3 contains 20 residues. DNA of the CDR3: TGCGCCAGCAGCTTGTTGCCCCAACTAGCGGGGGGTACGAACACCGGGGAGCTGTTTTTT. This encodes CASSLLPQLAGGTNTGELFF. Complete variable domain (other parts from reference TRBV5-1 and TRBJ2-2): KAGVTQTPRYLIKTRGQQVTLSCSPISGHRSVSWYQQTPGQGLQFLFEYFSETQRNKGNFPGRFSGRQFSNSRSEMNVSTLELGDSALYLCASSLLPQLAGGTNTGELFFGEGSRLTVL.

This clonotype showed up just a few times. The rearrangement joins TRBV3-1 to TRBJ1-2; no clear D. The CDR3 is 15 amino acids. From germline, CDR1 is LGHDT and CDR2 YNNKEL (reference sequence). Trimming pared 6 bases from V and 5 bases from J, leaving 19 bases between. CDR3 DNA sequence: TGTGCCAGCAGACATTCGCGAAGCATTCTATATGGCTACACCTTC. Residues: CASRHSRSILYGYTF.

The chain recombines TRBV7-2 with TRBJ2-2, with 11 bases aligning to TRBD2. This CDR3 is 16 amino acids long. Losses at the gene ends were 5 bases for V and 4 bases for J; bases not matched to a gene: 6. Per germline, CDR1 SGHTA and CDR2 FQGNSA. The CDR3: CASSEDSGRATGELFF. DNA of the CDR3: TGTGCCAGCAGCGAAGATAGCGGGAGGGCCACCGGGGAGCTGTTTTTT.

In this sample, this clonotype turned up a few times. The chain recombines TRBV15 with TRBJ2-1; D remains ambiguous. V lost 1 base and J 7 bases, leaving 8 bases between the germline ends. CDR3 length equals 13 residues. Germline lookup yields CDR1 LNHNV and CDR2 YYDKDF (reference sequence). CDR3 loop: CATSRAGPNEQFF. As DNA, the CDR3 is TGTGCCACCAGCAGAGCCGGGCCGAATGAGCAGTTCTTC. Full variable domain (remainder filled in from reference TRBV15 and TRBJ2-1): DAMVIQNPRYQVTQFGKPVTLSCSQTLNHNVMYWYQQKSSQAPKLLFHYYDKDFNNEADTPDNFQSRRPNTSFCFLDIRSPGLGDTAMYLCATSRAGPNEQFFGPGTRLTVL.

CDR3 in amino acids: CASSSLLGGGYNEQFF. DNA of the CDR3: TGTGCCAGCAGTTCCCTTCTGGGGGGTGGTTACAATGAGCAGTTCTTC. The rearrangement uses TRBV12-3 or TRBV12-4 and TRBJ2-1, with D possibly TRBD2 on 6 matching bases. V was clipped by 4 bases and J by 4 bases, with 17 bases between them. The CDR3 contains 16 residues.

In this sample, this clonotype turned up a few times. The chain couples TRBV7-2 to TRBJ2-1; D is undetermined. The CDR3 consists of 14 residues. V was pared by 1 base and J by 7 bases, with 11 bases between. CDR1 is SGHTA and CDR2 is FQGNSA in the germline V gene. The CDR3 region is CASSLGNLGNEQFF. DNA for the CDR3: TGTGCCAGCAGCTTAGGAAACTTAGGGAATGAGCAGTTCTTC.

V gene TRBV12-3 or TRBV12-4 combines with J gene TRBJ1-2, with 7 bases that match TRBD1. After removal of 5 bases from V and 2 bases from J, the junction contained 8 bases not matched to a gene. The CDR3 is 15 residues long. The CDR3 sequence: CASSPRQGGNYGYTF. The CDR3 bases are TGTGCCAGCAGTCCCCGACAGGGCGGAAACTATGGCTACACCTTC.

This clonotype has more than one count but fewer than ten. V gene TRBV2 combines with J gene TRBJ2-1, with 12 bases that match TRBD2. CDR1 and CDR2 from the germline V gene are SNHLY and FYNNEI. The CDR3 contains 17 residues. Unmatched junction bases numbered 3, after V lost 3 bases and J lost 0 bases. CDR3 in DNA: TGTGCCAGCAGTGATGGACTAGCGGGGAGCTCCTACAATGAGCAGTTCTTC. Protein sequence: CASSDGLAGSSYNEQFF.

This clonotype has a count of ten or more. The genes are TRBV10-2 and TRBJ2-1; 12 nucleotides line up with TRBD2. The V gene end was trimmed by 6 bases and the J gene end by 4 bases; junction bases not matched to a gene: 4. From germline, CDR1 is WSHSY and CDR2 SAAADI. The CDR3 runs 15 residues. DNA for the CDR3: TGCGCCAGCAGAGGGGGACTAGCGGGTTACAATGAGCAGTTCTTC. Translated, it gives CASRGGLAGYNEQFF.

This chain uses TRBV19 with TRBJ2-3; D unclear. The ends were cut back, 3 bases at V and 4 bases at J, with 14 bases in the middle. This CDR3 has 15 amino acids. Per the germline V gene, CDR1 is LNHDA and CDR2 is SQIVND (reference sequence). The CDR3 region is CASSILAANADTQYF. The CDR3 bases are TGTGCCAGTAGTATTTTGGCAGCTAATGCAGATACGCAGTATTTT.

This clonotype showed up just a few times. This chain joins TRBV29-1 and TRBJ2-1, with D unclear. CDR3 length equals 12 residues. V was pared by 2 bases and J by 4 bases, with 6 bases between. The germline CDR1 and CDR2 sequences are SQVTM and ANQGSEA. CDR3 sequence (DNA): TGCAGCGTTGAATGGCGGTACAATGAGCAGTTCTTC. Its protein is CSVEWRYNEQFF.

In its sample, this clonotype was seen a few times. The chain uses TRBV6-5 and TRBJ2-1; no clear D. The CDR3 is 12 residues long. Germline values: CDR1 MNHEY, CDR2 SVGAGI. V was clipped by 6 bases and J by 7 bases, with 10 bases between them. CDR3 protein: CASRATKNEQFF. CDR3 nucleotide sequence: TGTGCCAGCAGGGCTACAAAGAATGAGCAGTTCTTC.

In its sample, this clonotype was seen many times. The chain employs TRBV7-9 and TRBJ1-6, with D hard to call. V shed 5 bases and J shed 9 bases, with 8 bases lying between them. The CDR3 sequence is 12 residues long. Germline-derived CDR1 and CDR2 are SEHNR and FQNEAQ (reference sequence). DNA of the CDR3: TGTGCCAGCAGCCCCGAGGGTTCACCCCTCCACTTT. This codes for CASSPEGSPLHF.

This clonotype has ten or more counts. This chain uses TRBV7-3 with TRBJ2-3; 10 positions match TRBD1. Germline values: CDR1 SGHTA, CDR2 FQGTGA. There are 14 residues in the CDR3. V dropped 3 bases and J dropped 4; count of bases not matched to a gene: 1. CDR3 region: CASSLGTGADTQYF. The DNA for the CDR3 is TGTGCCAGCAGCTTGGGGACAGGGGCAGATACGCAGTATTTT.

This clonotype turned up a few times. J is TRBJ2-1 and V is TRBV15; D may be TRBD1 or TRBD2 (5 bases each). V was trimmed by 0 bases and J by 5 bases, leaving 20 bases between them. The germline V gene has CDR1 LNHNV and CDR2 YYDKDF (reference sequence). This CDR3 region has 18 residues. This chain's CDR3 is CATSRDLGVPTLNNEQFF. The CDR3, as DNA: TGTGCCACCAGCAGAGATCTGGGGGTACCCACTTTGAACAATGAGCAGTTCTTC.

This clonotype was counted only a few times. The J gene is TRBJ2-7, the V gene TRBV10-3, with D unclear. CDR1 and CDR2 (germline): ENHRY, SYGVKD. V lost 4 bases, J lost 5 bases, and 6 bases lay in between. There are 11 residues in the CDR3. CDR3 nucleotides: TGTGCCATCAGTGCGGCAAACGAGCAGTACTTC. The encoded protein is CAISAANEQYF.

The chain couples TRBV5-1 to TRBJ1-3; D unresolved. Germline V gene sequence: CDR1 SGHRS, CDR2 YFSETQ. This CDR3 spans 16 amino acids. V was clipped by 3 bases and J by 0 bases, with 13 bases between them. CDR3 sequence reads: CASSSIGASSGNTIYF. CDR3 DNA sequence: TGCGCCAGCAGCTCCATAGGAGCCTCCTCTGGAAACACCATATATTTT.